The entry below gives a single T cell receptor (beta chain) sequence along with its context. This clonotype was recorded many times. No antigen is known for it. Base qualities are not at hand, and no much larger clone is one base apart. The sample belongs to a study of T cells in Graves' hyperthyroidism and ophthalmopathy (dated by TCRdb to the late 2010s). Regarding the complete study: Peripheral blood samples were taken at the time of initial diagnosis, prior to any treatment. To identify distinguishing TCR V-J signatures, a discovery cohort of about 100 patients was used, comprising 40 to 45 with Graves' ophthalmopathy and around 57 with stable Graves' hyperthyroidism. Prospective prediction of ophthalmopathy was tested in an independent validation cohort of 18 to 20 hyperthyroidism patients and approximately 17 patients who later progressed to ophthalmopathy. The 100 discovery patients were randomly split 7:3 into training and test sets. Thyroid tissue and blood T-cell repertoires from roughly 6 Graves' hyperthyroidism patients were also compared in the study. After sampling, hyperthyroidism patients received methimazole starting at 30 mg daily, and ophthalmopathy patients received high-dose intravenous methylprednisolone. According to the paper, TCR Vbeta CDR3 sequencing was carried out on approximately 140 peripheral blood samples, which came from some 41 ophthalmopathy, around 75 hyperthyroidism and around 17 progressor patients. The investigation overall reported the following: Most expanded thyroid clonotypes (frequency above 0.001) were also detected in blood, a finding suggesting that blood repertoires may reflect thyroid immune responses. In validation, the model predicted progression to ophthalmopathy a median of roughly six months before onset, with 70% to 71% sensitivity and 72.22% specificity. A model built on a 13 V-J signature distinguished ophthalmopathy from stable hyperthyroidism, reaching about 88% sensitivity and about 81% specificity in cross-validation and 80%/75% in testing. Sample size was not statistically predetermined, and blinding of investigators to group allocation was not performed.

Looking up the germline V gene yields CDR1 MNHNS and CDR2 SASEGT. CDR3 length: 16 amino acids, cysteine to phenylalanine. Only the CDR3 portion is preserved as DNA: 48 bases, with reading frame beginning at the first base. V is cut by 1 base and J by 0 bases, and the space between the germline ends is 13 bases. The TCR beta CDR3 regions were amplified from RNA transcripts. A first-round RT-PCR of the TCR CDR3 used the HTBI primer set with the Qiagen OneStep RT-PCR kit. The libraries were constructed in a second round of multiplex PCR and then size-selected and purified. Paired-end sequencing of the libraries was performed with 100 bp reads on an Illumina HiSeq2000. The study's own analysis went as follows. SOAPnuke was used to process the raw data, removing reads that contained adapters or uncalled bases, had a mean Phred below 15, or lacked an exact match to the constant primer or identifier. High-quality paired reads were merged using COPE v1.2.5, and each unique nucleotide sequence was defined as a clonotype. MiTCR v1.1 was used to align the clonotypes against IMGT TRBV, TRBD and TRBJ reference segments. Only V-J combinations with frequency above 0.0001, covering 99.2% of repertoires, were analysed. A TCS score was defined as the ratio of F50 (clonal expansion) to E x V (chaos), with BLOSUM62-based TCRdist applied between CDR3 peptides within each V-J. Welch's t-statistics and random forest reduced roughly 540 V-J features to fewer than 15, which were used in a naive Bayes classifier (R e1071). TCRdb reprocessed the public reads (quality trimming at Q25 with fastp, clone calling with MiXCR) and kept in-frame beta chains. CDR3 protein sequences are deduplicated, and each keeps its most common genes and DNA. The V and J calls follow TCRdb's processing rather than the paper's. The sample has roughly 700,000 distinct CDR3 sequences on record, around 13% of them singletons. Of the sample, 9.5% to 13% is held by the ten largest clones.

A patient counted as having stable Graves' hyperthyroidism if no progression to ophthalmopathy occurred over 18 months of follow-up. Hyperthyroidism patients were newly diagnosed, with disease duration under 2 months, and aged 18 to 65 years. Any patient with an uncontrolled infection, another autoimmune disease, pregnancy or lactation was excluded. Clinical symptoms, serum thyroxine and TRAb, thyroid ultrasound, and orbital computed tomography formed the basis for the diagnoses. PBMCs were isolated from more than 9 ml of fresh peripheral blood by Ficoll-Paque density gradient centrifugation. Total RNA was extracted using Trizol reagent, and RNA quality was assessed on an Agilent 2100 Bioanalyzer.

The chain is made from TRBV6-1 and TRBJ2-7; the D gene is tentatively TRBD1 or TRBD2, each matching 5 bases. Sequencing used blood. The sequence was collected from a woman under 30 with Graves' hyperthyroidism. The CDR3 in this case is CASSEGGWGYSYEQYF. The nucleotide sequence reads TGTGCCAGCAGTGAAGGAGGCTGGGGGTACTCCTACGAGCAGTACTTC.